This T cell receptor beta chain was identified during a study of tumor-infiltrating lymphocytes in primary liver carcinoma. In the study overall: Samples yielded about 3.5 to 8 million productive TCRbeta reads, similar across tissue types. Findings and caveats of the study: Tumor-blood pairs (like tumor-adjacent pairs) overlapped less than tumor region pairs did.

Germline CDR1 is GTSNPN and CDR2 is SVGIG (reference sequence). With V trimmed by 0 bases and J by 13 bases, 9 bases remained unmatched. The CDR3 totals 13 residues. Comments on this clonotype: Its antigen remains unknown.

The template, about 510 ng total RNA, yielded TCR beta cDNA made with a constant-region primer. What produced the TCR beta libraries was three nested multiplex PCR rounds using slightly modified ARM-PCR. A C-beta reverse primer and TRBV1-TRBV30 forward primers served in each of the first two PCR rounds, at ten to eleven cycles apiece. From the multiplex PCR reads, TCRdb called clonotypes with MiXCR, one entry per CDR3 protein. The data contain 35,000 to 40,000 distinct CDR3 sequences, about 75% of them singletons. It was from around 20-30 mg of unsorted bulk tissue that RNA and DNA were co-extracted.

The sequenced sample consisted of tumor-adjacent normal liver tissue. This chain joins TRBV30 and TRBJ2-1, with 7 bases lining up with TRBD1. The TCR comes from a man aged 40-49 years with primary liver carcinoma and hepatitis B virus infection. The CDR3 nucleotides read TGTGCCTGGAGTGTCCTGTCAGGGGGTGAACAGTTCTTC. Translated, it gives CAWSVLSGGEQFF.